This T cell receptor beta chain was found in a study of regulatory T cells in long-lasting Graves disease (dated by TCRdb to the early 2020s). For context, the study as a whole: In the newly diagnosed Graves' disease group, patients had been taking antithyroid drugs for less than 3 months. This study used TCR sequencing and RNA sequencing of peripheral blood to compare persistent Graves' disease patients against newly diagnosed Graves' disease patients. The study was registered as a clinical trial and conducted in China. A total of 35 or so samples were covered by TCR sequencing, comprising around 13 persistent and some 20 newly diagnosed Graves' disease patients.

According to the germline V gene (reference sequence), CDR1 reads MNHEY and CDR2 reads SMNVEV. Germline trimming amounts to 4 bases on V and 0 bases on J, with 3 as the count of junction bases outside the gene matches. The CDR3 spans 14 residues, from the cysteine through the phenylalanine. Just the 42-base CDR3 DNA is kept, in frame starting at base 1. What the time point label conveys for this sample: newly diagnosed GD, antithyroid drugs for less than 3 months. For both TCR sequencing and RNA sequencing, RNA was extracted from PBMCs using TRIzol. The diagnosis of Graves' disease was made according to American Thyroid Association guidelines. Patients for the study were recruited at an endocrinology department in Xi'an, China. Each patient gave roughly 10 milliliters of peripheral blood, collected in an EDTA anticoagulant tube. Ficoll Paque Plus density gradient separation was used to isolate PBMCs, and no additional T cell sorting was done. RNA quality was checked with an Agilent 2100 Bioanalyzer and agarose gel, and concentration with a NanoDrop 2000.

Beyond this particular receptor, the publication reports: The small sample size was acknowledged by the authors as a limitation that may reduce accuracy. Compared with newly diagnosed patients, patients with persistent Graves' disease had lower TCR Shannon entropy and fewer highly expanded clones, which suggests clonal expansion. Peripheral blood alone was examined, since thyroid tissue, which constituted the primary lesion, could not be accessed. Sequencing and analysis were restricted to the TCR beta chain. Preferential use of TRBV28, TRBJ1-2 and TRBJ2-5 was observed in persistent disease, whereas TRBV20-1 and TRBJ2-1 were favored in newly diagnosed disease. Persistent patients shared more public clonotypes among themselves (around 2,700) than newly diagnosed patients did (over 950).

Library preparation used multiplex PCR. Sequencing was carried out with an Illumina HiSeq 4000. CDR3 regions were amplified by Arm-PCR with iRepertoire HTBI primers to construct TCR beta libraries. PCR products were gel purified before sequencing. The source study handled its data this way. Gene usage analysis of CDR3 amino acid clonotypes used the 62 TRBV and around 14 TRBJ segments found across samples. COPE and FqMerger were used to merge filtered high-quality paired reads into contigs. BLAST was used to align contigs to IMGT TRBV, TRBD and TRBJ reference genes, and CDR3 was defined according to IMGT. Highly expanded clones were defined as clonotypes with a frequency above 0.1%. Shannon entropy was used to measure repertoire diversity, and the Gini coefficient was used to measure V-J evenness. A clonotype was considered public if more than one individual shared it. TCRdb applied fastp at Q25 and MiXCR to the public reads, then kept only in-frame beta chains. Identical CDR3 protein sequences are pooled into one entry, listed with their most common genes and DNA. TCRdb's processing, not the study's, gives the V and J calls here. For this sample the table gives around 400,000 distinct CDR3 sequences, of which around a sixth were detected only once. 22% of the sample is taken by the ten largest.

The sample holds many counts of this clonotype. This clone's antigen is unknown. Per-base quality was not reported, and no clone a single base away is much larger than it. The material sequenced was peripheral blood mononuclear cells (PBMCs), taken at new diagnosis, from a patient treated with antithyroid drugs. The TCR sequence derives from a female donor with Graves disease. The rearranged chain carries TRBV27 and TRBJ2-7; TRBD1 fits 7 bases in the junction. The sequenced DNA: TGTGCCAGCAGTTCGACAGGGAACTCCTACGAGCAGTACTTC. Translated, this is CASSSTGNSYEQYF.